This record looks at one TCR beta chain sequence and its context. This specimen comes from a study of blood T cell repertoires in COVID-19. The data were produced by immunoSEQ multiplex PCR, yet TCRdb's version contains in-frame clones alone and is incomplete. The table lists 200,000 or so clones, under 85% of them singletons, with 5.5% to 7.5% in the top ten. The CDR3 has 16 amino acids. The V gene end was trimmed by 4 bases and the J gene end by 4 bases; junction bases not matched to a gene: 6. CDR1 and CDR2 (germline): LGHDT, YNNKEL (reference sequence). The TCR comes from a woman aged 40-49 years with acute or convalescent COVID-19. What was sequenced was peripheral blood. The chain uses TRBV3-1 (or the pseudogene TRBV3-2) and TRBJ2-6; TRBD2 matches at 8 bases. For the CDR3, the DNA is TGTGCCAGCAGCCTTCACGGGGGGGCAGGGGCCAACGTCCTGACTTTC. This codes for CASSLHGGAGANVLTF.